This T cell receptor (beta chain) was found in a study of cytomegalovirus exposure and HLA in healthy donors. Whole-study context: A subsequent analysis reported that the roughly 120 validation repertoires were produced on the same platform that had also been used for the approximately 710 first-cohort repertoires. Study results and caveats: The authors enumerated 180 or so TCR beta chains as linked to cytomegalovirus. In the approximately 120 validation repertoires, a later analysis found that first-cohort TCR clusters tended to co-occur.

V lost 8 bases and J 0 bases, leaving 12 bases between the germline ends. The length of the CDR3 is 14 residues. Per germline, CDR1 SGHVS and CDR2 FNYEAQ. The approximately 120-subject validation cohort, separate from the 666-subject first cohort, included the donors. For this clone: Antigen unknown.

Assay used: immunoSEQ multiplex PCR; TCRdb lists only in-frame clones, some missing. The sample carries 100,000 or so clones, about 85% recorded once. The rearrangement links TRBV7-6 to TRBJ2-3, with a tentative D call TRBD2 (6 bases). The sample comprised PBMCs. This clonotype originated in a man aged 18-30 years in good health and CMV-seropositive. The CDR3 DNA reads as TGTGCCAGCGGAGGGCACCTCAGCACAGATACGCAGTATTTT. Translated: CASGGHLSTDTQYF.